This TCR beta chain was found in a study of cytomegalovirus exposure and HLA in healthy donors. Germline V gene data show CDR1 as LGHNA and CDR2 as YNFKEQ. The CDR3 totals 15 residues. The V and J ends lost 4 bases and 2 bases respectively, with 14 bases between them. PCR employed 60 Vbeta and 13 Jbeta primers. Measured with immunoSEQ multiplex PCR; TCRdb has only the in-frame clones, and not every one. The data contain about 110,000 clones, approximately 70% of them seen just once; the ten biggest clones take up 3.2%. Whereas donors were nominally healthy upon sampling, unrecorded immune exposures were probable. This clone was seen once. What it binds is unknown. Study observations and caveats: In a later analysis, V- and J-gene trimming of beta chains associated with a DCLRE1C missense variant, replicated independently. Researchers left out some V segments, among them TRBV6-2 and TRBV6-3, as indistinguishable.

The sequence came from a man aged 30 to 39 in good health and CMV-seronegative. Input material: PBMCs. The J gene is TRBJ1-1, the V gene TRBV4-2; maybe TRBD1 (6 bases). CDR3 bases: TGTGCCAGCAGCCTACACAGGGCGGAAAACACTGAAGCTTTCTTT. This translates into CASSLHRAENTEAFF.